This T cell receptor (beta chain) stems from a study of blood T cell repertoires in COVID-19. This clone occurred once. Residents of approximately 25 US areas, aged roughly 18 to 89 years, made up the participants. The recovered donors of Cohort 3 showed two negative PCRs, clearance, or symptom resolution. Germline trimming cut 5 bases from V and 2 bases from J; bases unmatched to any gene: 4. The germline V gene encodes CDR1 SGHTA and CDR2 FQGTGA. There are 16 residues in the CDR3. Original data processing: Estimation of nucleated cell counts was performed using reference gene primer amplification. The protocol was immunoSEQ multiplex PCR, while the TCRdb copy is restricted to in-frame clones and leaves out a portion. The V and J calls and clone size are taken from that table; D and trimming were inferred from the DNA. Here the sample spans 240,000 or so clones, around 88% being singletons.

The chain carries TRBV7-3 and TRBJ2-3; 13 positions match TRBD2. The sequencing sample was made of PBMCs or T cells enriched from blood (not recorded which). The sequence derives from a woman between 45 and 65 years old who had recovered from COVID-19. The CDR3 spells CASSPGLAGVTDTQYF. CDR3 nucleotides: TGTGCCAGCAGCCCAGGACTAGCGGGGGTCACAGATACGCAGTATTTT.